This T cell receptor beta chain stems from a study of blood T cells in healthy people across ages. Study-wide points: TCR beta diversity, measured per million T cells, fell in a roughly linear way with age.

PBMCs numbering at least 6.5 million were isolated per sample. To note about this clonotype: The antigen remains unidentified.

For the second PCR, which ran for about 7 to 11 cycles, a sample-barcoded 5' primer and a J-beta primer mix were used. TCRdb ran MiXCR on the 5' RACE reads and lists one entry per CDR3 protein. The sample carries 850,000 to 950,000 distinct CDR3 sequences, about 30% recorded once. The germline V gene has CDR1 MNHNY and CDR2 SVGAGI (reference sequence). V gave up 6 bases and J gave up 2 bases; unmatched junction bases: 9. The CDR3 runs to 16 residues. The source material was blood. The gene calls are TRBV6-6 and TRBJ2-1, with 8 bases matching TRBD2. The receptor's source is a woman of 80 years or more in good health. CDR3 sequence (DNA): TGTGCCAGCAGACTACAGGCGGGGGGAACCTACAATGAGCAGTTCTTC. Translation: CASRLQAGGTYNEQFF.